This TCR beta chain is drawn from a study of beta chain features in type 1 diabetes. The overall study: There was similarity between patients and healthy donors in age, gender and cell yields.

Study results and caveats: People with Type 1 diabetes carried modestly yet significantly shorter TCRB CDR3s in all four CD4+ subsets. Compared with healthy donors, patients appeared to share more similar naive, central memory and regulatory TCRB repertoires. An over-representation of cells with high TCR expression could result from cDNA sequencing.

This clone came up once. Its specificity is unknown. CDR1 is KGHSH and CDR2 is LQKENI in the germline V gene. V was pared by 4 bases and J by 6 bases, with 16 bases between. CDR3 length: 14 residues. The sequenced template was cDNA made from the entire isolated RNA. The method was immunoSEQ multiplex PCR; TCRdb's version includes in-frame clones alone and lacks a portion of them. The data show under 300,000 clones, with 7% to 9% seen just once and about 0.93% held by the top ten. The chain links TRBV18 to TRBJ2-7; the D gene could be TRBD1 or TRBD2 (7 bases each). This TCR came from a woman in her late teens or twenties in good health. Sequencing was performed on central memory CD4+ T cells from blood. CDR3 DNA sequence: TGTGCCAGCTCACGGGGAGGGGGCGAAGGCGAGCAGTACTTC. Its translation: CASSRGGGEGEQYF.